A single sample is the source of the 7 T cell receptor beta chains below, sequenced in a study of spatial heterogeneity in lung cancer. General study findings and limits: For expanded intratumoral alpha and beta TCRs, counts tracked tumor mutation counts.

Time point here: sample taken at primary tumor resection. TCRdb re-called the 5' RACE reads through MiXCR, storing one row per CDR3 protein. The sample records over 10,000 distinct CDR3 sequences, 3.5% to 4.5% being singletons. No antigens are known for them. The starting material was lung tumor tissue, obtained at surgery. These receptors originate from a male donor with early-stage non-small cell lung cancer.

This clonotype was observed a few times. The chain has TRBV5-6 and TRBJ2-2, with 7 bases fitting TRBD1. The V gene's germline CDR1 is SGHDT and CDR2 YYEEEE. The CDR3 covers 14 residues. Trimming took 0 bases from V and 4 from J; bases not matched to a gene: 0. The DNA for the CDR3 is TGTGCCAGCAGCTTGGCAGGGGGCACCGGGGAGCTGTTTTTT. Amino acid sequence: CASSLAGGTGELFF.

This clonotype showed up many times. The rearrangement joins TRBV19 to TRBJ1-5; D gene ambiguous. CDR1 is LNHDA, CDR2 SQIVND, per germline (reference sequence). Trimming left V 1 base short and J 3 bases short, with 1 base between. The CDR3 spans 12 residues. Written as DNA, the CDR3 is TGTGCCAGTAGTATAGTCAATCAGCCCCAGCATTTT. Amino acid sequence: CASSIVNQPQHF. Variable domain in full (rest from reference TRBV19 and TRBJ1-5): DGGITQSPKYLFRKEGQNVTLSCEQNLNHDAMYWYRQDPGQGLRLIYYSQIVNDFQKGDIAEGYSVSREKKESFPLTVTSAQKNPTAFYLCASSIVNQPQHFGDGTRLSIL.

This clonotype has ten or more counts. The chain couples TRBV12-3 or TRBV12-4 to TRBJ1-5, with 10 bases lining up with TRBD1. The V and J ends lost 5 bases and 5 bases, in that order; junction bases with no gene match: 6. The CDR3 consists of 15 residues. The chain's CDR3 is CASSPGTGAYQPQHF. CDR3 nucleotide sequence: TGTGCCAGCAGTCCCGGGACAGGGGCGTATCAGCCCCAGCATTTT.

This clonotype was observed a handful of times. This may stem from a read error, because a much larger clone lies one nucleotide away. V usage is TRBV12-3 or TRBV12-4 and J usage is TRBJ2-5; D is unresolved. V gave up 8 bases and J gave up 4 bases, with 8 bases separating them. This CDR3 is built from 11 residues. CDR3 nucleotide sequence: TGTGCCAGCCCCTCAGGAGAGACCCAGTACTTC. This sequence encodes CASPSGETQYF.

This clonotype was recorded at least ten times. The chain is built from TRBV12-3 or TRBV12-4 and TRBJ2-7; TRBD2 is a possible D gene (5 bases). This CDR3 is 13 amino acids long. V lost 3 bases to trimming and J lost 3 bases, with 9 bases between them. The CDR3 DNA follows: TGTGCCAGCAGTTTGAGCGGTCTCTACGAGCAGTACTTC. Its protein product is CASSLSGLYEQYF.

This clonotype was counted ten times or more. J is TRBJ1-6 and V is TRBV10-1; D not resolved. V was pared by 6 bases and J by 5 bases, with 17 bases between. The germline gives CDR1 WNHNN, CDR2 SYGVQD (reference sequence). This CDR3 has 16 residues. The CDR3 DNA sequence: TGCGCCAGCAGCCGTCGAGTGGTCAGAAATAATTCACCCCTCCACTTT. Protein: CASSRRVVRNNSPLHF.

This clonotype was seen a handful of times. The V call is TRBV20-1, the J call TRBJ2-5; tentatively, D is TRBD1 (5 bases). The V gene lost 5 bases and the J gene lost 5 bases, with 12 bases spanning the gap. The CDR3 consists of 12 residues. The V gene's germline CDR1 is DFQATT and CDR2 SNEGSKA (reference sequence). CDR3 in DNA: TGCAGTGCTCAGGGATTCGGCGAGACCCAGTACTTC. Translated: CSAQGFGETQYF.